The clone carrying this T cell receptor (beta chain) is a singleton in its sample. The entry originates in a study of blood T cell repertoires in COVID-19. Clones were sequenced by immunoSEQ multiplex PCR, and TCRdb holds only the in-frame ones, with some missing. Of 350,000 to 400,000 clones listed, about nine tenths are singletons. The V and J ends lost 0 bases and 6 bases respectively, with 9 bases between them. There are 14 residues in the CDR3. Looked up from germline, CDR1 is SGHRS and CDR2 is YFSETQ. The study drew participants aged about 18 to 95 years from roughly 25 US areas. V is TRBV5-1 and J is TRBJ2-2, with D possibly being TRBD2 (6 bases). The sample consisted of PBMCs or T cells enriched from blood (not recorded which). This sequence was found in a woman aged 30 to 39 who had recovered from COVID-19. DNA of the CDR3: TGCGCCAGCAGCTTGGGGGAGGTCGCCGGGGAGCTGTTTTTT. Its protein product is CASSLGEVAGELFF.